Ten or more counts support the clone carrying this T cell receptor beta chain. Antigen unknown. The data were obtained in a study of blood T cells in healthy people across ages. Peripheral blood was drawn, approximately 9.4 milliliters per donor. The CDR3 runs to 15 residues. Germline CDR1 reads SGHAT; CDR2 reads FQDESV (reference sequence). Trimming removed 5 bases at V and 9 bases at J, with 20 bases between. Regarding the study as a whole: As age increased, TCR beta diversity per million T cells fell in a roughly linear fashion.

Using a J-beta primer mix together with a sample-barcoded 5' primer, a second PCR was run for about 7 to 12 cycles. TCRdb analysed the 5' RACE reads with MiXCR anew, one entry per CDR3 protein. The sample lists around 650,000 distinct CDR3 sequences, roughly 32% seen once, with over 15% in the top ten. The V and J genes are TRBV11-1 and TRBJ2-1; either TRBD1 or TRBD2 may supply D (7 bases each). Sequencing used blood. The origin of this receptor is a woman older than 75 in good health. This CDR3 is CASSERGVWTGEQFF. The CDR3 coding sequence is TGTGCCAGCAGCGAACGGGGGGTGTGGACAGGTGAGCAGTTCTTC.